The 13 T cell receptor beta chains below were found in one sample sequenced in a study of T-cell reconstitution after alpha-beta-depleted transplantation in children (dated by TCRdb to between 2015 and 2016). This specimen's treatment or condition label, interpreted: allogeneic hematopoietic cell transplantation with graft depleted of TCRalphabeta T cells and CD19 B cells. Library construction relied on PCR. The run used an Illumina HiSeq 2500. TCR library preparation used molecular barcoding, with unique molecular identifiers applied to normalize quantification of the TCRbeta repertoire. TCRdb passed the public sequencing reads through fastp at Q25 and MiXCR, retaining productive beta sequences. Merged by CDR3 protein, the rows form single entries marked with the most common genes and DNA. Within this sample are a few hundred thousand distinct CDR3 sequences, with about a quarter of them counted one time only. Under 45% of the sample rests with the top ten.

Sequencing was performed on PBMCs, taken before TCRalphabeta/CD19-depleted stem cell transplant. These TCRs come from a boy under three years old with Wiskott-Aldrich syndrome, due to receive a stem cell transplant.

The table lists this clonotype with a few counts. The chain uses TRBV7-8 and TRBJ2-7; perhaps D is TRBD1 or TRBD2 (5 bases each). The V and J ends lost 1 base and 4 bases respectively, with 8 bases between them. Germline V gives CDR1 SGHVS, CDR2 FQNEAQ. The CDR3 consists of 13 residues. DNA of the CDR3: TGTGCCAGCAGCTTAGATGGGGGATACGAGCAGTACTTC. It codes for CASSLDGGYEQYF.

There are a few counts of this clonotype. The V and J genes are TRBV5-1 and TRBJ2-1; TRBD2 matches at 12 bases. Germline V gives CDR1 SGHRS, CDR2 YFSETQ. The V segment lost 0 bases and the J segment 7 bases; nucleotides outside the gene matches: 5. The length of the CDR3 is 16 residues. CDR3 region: CASSLGGLAGGNEQFF. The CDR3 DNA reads TGCGCCAGCAGCTTGGGGGGACTAGCGGGTGGAAATGAGCAGTTCTTC.

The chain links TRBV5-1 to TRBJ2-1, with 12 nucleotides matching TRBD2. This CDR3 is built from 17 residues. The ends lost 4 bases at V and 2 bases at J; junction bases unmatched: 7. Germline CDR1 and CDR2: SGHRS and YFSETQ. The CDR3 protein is CASSIRTSGNTYNEQFF. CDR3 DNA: TGCGCCAGCAGCATCCGGACTAGCGGGAATACCTACAATGAGCAGTTCTTC.

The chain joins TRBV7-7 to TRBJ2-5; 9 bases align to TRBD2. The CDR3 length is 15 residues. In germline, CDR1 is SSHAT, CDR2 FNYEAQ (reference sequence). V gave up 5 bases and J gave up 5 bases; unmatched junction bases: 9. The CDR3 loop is CASSALAGQVETQYF. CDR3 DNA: TGTGCCAGCAGCGCCCTAGCGGGACAAGTGGAGACCCAGTACTTC.

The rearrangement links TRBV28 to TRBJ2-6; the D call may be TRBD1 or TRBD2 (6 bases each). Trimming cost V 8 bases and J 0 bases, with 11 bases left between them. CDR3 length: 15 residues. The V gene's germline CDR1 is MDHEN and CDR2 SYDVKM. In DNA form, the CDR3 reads TGTGCCAGCTCGAAGGGGGGCTCTGGGGCCAACGTCCTGACTTTC. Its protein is CASSKGGSGANVLTF.

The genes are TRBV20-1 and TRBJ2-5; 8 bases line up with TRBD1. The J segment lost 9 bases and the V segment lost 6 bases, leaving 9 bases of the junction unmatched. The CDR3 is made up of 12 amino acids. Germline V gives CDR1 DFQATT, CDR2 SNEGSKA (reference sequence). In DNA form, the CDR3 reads TGCAGTGCGGAAGGACAGGGTTGGTCCCAGTACTTC. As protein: CSAEGQGWSQYF.

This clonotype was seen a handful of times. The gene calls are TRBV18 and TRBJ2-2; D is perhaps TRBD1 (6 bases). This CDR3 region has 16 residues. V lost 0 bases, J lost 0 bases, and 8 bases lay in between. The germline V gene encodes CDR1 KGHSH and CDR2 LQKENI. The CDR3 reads CASSPPGHPNTGELFF. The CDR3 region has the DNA TGTGCCAGCTCACCACCGGGACACCCGAACACCGGGGAGCTGTTTTTT.

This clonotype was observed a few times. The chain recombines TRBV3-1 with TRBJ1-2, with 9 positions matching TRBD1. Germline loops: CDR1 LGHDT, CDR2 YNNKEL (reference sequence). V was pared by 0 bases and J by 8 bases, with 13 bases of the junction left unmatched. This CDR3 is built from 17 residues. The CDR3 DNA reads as TGTGCCAGCAGCCAAGAGGCCACAGGGGGCCAGAAGCGAGGCTACACCTTC. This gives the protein CASSQEATGGQKRGYTF.

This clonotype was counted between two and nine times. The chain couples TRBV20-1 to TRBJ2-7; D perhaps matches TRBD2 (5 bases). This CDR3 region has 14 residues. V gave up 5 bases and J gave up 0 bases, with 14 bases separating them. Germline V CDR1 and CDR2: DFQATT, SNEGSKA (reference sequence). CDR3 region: CSAFGVENSYEQYF. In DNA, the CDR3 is TGCAGTGCTTTCGGGGTGGAGAACTCCTACGAGCAGTACTTC.

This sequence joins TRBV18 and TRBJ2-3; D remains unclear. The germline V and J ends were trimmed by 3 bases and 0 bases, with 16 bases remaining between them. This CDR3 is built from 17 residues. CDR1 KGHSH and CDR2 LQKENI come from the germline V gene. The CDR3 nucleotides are TGTGCCAGCTCACCCGCGAGGCGCCTATCTAGCACAGATACGCAGTATTTT. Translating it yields CASSPARRLSSTDTQYF. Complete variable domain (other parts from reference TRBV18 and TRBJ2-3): NAGVMQNPRHLVRRRGQEARLRCSPMKGHSHVYWYRQLPEEGLKFMVYLQKENIIDESGMPKERFSAEFPKEGPSILRIQQVVRGDSAAYFCASSPARRLSSTDTQYFGPGTRLTVL.

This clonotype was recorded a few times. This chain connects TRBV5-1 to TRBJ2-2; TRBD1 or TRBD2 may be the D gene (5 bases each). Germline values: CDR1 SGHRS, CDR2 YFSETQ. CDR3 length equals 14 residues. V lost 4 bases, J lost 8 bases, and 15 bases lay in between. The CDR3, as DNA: TGCGCCAGCAGCCGGGGACGGATGGTTGGGGAGCTGTTTTTT. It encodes CASSRGRMVGELFF. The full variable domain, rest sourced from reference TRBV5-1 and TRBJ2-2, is KAGVTQTPRYLIKTRGQQVTLSCSPISGHRSVSWYQQTPGQGLQFLFEYFSETQRNKGNFPGRFSGRQFSNSRSEMNVSTLELGDSALYLCASSRGRMVGELFFGEGSRLTVL.

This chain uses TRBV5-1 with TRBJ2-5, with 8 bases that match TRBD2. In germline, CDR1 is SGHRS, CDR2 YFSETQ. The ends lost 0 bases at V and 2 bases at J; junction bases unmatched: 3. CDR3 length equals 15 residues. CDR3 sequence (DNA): TGCGCCAGCAGCTTGGGACTAGCGTCTCAAGAGACCCAGTACTTC. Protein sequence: CASSLGLASQETQYF. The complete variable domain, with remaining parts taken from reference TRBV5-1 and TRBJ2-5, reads KAGVTQTPRYLIKTRGQQVTLSCSPISGHRSVSWYQQTPGQGLQFLFEYFSETQRNKGNFPGRFSGRQFSNSRSEMNVSTLELGDSALYLCASSLGLASQETQYFGPGTRLLVL.

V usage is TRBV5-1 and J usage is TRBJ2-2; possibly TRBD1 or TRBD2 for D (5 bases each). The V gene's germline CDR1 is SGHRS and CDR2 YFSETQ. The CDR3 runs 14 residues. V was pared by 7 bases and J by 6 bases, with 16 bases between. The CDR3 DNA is TGCGCCAGCGGCCAGGGAGTGATTGCCGGGGAGCTGTTTTTT. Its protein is CASGQGVIAGELFF.